Below, one T cell receptor (beta chain) is given with its context. What antigen it recognizes has not been identified. The input lacks base qualities; no much larger clone sits a single base away. There are 14 amino acids in the CDR3, from cysteine to phenylalanine inclusive. The CDR3 DNA has 42 bases and is translated from base 1. As encoded in the germline V gene, CDR1 is SNHLY while CDR2 is FYNNEI. V is reduced by 2 bases and J by 2 bases, leaving a spacing of 7 bases between them. This specimen belongs to a study of T cell responses to AZD1222 COVID-19 vaccine (dated by TCRdb to about 2021). Context from the whole study: AZD1222 recipients given second doses at about 4 weeks or at about 12 weeks were pooled, since spike-specific TCR depth and breadth were not found to differ between the two schedules. Trial participants were enrolled by age into 18-55, 56-69 and 70-plus year subgroups, with roughly 160, 29 and 62 TCR-sequenced participants respectively. A total of just over 230 trial participants underwent TCR sequencing, of whom some 200 had received two doses of AZD1222 and some 25 had received two doses of the MenACWY control vaccine.

Overall results and qualifications from the work: Conclusions about previously exposed vaccinees were limited because only five to seven AZD1222 recipients were SARS-CoV-2 seropositive at baseline. A significant rise in spike-specific TCR breadth and depth was observed after two AZD1222 doses relative to day 0 and relative to MenACWY recipients. The 56-69-year group was small, and its depth increase did not reach significance, likely because of low power. Most participants were white British and females outnumbered males, and the authors suggested that clonal diversity may have been underestimated. The whole spike protein was spanned by vaccine-associated CD4 TCRs, and dominant responses were seen in regions 160-218 and 743-854. Because no samples from the day 14 peak response were available, repertoires could be characterized only after the peak T cell response. Epitopes outside the regions mutated in the B.1.351 and B.1.1.7 variants were reportedly recognized by nearly half of the unique spike-specific TCRs.

The CDR3 regions of human TCRbeta chains were analyzed by immunosequencing. Regarding the original processing steps: TCRs in the repertoires were matched against a reference library of SARS-CoV-2-specific TCRs that had been generated with the MIRA antigen-specificity platform. Breadth was defined as the fraction of unique TCRs that were SARS-CoV-2-associated. Depth was defined as the fraction of total T cells that were SARS-CoV-2-associated. Using the MIRA data, each spike-specific TCR was mapped to the spike region that the TCR reacts to and placed in a CD4 or CD8 class. Log10-transformed breadth and depth values were compared by one-way ANOVA with Sidak's multiple comparisons tests. Drawn from immuneACCESS, this table holds only the in-frame rearrangements with V and J called that TCRdb kept. Clones are partly lost; checked studies trace under half to an unresolved V gene and leave the rest unexplained. Clone size and the V and J calls come from that table; the DNA yielded D and trimming. This sample lists tens of thousands of clones; more than 70% were detected once. The ten largest clones capture roughly 2.1% of the sample.

This sample's time point label indicates: baseline before first vaccination. Samples from vaccinated people were obtained from the UK trials COV001 and COV002, which included a single-blind randomized controlled phase 2/3 trial of AZD1222 (ChAdOx1 nCoV-19) in healthy adults. For TCRbeta chain sequencing, PBMC samples from trial participants were taken at day 0 and at day 28 after the second dose. Sample: peripheral blood, taken on day 0 of AZD1222 vaccination. The chain uses TRBV2 and TRBJ2-1; possibly the D gene is TRBD1, per 5 matching bases. The receptor was isolated from an adult in good health. This receptor has the CDR3 CASSERGTYNEQFF. The DNA sequence reads TGTGCCAGCAGTGAAAGGGGCACCTACAATGAGCAGTTCTTC.